The rows below give T cell receptor beta chains drawn from one sample of a study of blood T cell repertoires in COVID-19. Sequenced by immunoSEQ multiplex PCR; TCRdb stores in-frame clones only, minus some. Found here are around 140,000 clones, over 75% of them singletons; the top ten hold roughly 3.7%. The sample consisted of PBMCs or T cells enriched from blood (not recorded which). The receptors were gathered from a man aged 50-59 years in a cohort exposed to, infected with or recovered from COVID-19 (not recorded which). Each CDR3 is given with its conserved first and last residue. D genes are given only for firm matches.

v_call | d_call | cdr3_aa
TRBV10-3 | NA | CATGRDSNQPQHF
TRBV4-1 | NA | CASSQNLGDNEQFF
TRBV29-1 | NA | CSVRDGGTRTEAFF
TRBV12-3/TRBV12-4 | NA | CASSLGGGTEAFF
TRBV3-1/TRBV3-2 | NA | CASSLRPGELFF
TRBV28 | TRBD1 | CASSLTGGHQPQHF
TRBV30 | NA | CAWSVQGGGNTIYF
TRBV27 | NA | CASGPPAKNIQYF
TRBV9 | TRBD1 | CASSVWGQTTIGDTQYF
TRBV18 | TRBD1 | CASSPGQGPVEQYF